This T cell receptor (beta chain) was documented in a study of blood T cell repertoires in COVID-19. Background on the study: Italy, Spain and the United States were the sources of the convalescent and acute COVID-19 samples. Sample material is recorded as cDNA or gDNA derived from T cells, B-cell-depleted T cells, or PBMCs.

Germline values: CDR1 SGHRS, CDR2 YFSETQ. CDR3 length equals 16 residues. Trimming took 0 bases from V and 1 from J, leaving 13 bases between them. Source study methods: Estimation of nucleated cell counts relied on the amplification of reference gene primers. Assay used: immunoSEQ multiplex PCR; TCRdb lists only in-frame clones, some missing. The V and J calls and clone size are taken from that table; D and trimming were inferred from the DNA. In the table there are approximately 110,000 clones, approximately 80% of which are singletons. This rearrangement joins TRBV5-1 to TRBJ1-1; weak D call: TRBD1 (6 bases). The specimen was peripheral blood. This clonotype originated in a woman aged 70-85 years with acute or convalescent COVID-19. As DNA, the CDR3 is TGCGCCAGCAGCTTGGGCGGCGGGGGCGGGAACACTGAAGCTTTCTTT. Its protein is CASSLGGGGGNTEAFF. Drawing the rest from reference TRBV5-1 and TRBJ1-1, the complete variable domain is KAGVTQTPRYLIKTRGQQVTLSCSPISGHRSVSWYQQTPGQGLQFLFEYFSETQRNKGNFPGRFSGRQFSNSRSEMNVSTLELGDSALYLCASSLGGGGGNTEAFFGQGTRLTVV.